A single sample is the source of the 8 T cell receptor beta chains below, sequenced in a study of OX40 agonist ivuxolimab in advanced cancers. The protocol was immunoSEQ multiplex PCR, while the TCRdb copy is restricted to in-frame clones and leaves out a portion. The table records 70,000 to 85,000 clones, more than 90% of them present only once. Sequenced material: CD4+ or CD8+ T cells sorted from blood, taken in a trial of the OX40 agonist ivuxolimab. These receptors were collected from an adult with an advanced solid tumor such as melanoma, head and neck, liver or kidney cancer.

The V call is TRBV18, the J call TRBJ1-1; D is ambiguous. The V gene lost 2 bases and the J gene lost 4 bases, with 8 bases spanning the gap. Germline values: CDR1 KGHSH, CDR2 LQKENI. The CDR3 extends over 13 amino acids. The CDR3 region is CASSPDKSTEAFF. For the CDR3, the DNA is TGTGCCAGCTCACCAGACAAGAGCACTGAAGCTTTCTTT.

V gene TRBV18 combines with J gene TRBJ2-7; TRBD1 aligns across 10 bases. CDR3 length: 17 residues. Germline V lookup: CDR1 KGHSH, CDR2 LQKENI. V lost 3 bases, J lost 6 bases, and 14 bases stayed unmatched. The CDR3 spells CASSPPAAGTGAGEQYF. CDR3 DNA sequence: TGTGCCAGCTCACCTCCAGCTGCCGGGACAGGGGCTGGCGAGCAGTACTTC.

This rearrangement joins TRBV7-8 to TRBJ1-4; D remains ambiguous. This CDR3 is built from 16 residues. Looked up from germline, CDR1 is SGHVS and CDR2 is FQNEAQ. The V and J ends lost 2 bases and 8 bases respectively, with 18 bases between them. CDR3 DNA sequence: TGTGCCAGCAGCTTAAGTGACGGAGGGCGAAGAGAAAAACTGTTTTTT. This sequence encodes CASSLSDGGRREKLFF.

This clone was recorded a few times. The CDR3 spells CASSLRWGTDTQYF. The CDR3 region has the DNA TGTGCCAGCAGCTTGAGATGGGGTACAGATACGCAGTATTTT. The chain employs TRBV5-5 and TRBJ2-3; the D is unclear. This CDR3 contains 14 residues. Trimming left V 1 base short and J 3 bases short, with 9 bases between. Per germline, CDR1 SGHKS and CDR2 YYEKEE (reference sequence). The full variable domain, with the rest looked up from reference TRBV5-5 and TRBJ2-3, is DAGVTQSPTHLIKTRGQQVTLRCSPISGHKSVSWYQQVLGQGPQFIFQYYEKEERGRGNFPDRFSARQFPNYSSELNVNALLLGDSALYLCASSLRWGTDTQYFGPGTRLTVL.

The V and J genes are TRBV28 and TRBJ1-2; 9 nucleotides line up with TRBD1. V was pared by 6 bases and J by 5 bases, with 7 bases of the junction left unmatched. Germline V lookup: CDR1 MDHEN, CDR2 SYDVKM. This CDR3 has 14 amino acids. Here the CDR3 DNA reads TGTGCCAGCAGCCGGGGACAGGGAACGTATGGCTACACCTTC. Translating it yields CASSRGQGTYGYTF.

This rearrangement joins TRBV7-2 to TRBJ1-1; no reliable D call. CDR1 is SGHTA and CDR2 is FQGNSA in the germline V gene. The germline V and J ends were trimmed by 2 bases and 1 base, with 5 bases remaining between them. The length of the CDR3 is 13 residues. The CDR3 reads CASSLQENTEAFF. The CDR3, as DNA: TGTGCCAGCAGCTTACAGGAGAACACTGAAGCTTTCTTT. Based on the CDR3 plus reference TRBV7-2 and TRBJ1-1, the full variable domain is GAGVSQSPSNKVTEKGKDVELRCDPISGHTALYWYRQSLGQGLEFLIYFQGNSAPDKSGLPSDRFSAERTGGSVSTLTIQRTQQEDSAVYLCASSLQENTEAFFGQGTRLTVV.

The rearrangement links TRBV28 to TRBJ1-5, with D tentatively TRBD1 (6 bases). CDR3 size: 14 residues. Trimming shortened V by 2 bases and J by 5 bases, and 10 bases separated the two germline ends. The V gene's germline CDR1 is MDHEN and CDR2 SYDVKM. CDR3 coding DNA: TGTGCCAGCAGTTTAATGGGGGCTTATCAGCCCCAGCATTTT. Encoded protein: CASSLMGAYQPQHF.

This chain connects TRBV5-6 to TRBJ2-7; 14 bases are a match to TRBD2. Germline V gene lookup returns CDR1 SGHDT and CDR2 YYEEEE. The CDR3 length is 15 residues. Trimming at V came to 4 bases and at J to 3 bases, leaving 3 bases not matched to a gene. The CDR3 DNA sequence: TGTGCCAGCAGCATAGGACTAGCGGGAGGCTACGAGCAGTACTTC. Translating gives CASSIGLAGGYEQYF.